The 4 T cell receptor beta chains below were found in one sample sequenced in a study of blood T cell repertoires in COVID-19. Profiling relied on immunoSEQ multiplex PCR, and the TCRdb table lists in-frame clones only, not all of them. The sample consists of roughly 86,000 clones, about nine tenths of them appearing once. The specimen was peripheral blood. The receptors were gathered from a woman aged 45-65 years in a cohort sampled during active COVID-19.

The chain carries TRBV30 and TRBJ2-7; D is unresolved. The length of the CDR3 is 13 residues. Germline CDR1 reads GTSNPN; CDR2 reads SVGIG (reference sequence). With 2 bases removed from V and 2 bases from J, the gap between germline ends came to 10 bases. This chain's CDR3 is CAWSPHAPYEQYF. The CDR3, as DNA: TGTGCCTGGAGTCCCCACGCGCCCTACGAGCAGTACTTC.

In its sample, this clone was seen a few times. This chain joins TRBV5-4 and TRBJ1-6; 8 nucleotides agree with TRBD1. V shed 0 bases, J shed 9 bases, and the junction held 8 bases outside the gene matches. The CDR3 is 16 residues long. Germline-derived CDR1 and CDR2 are SGHNT and YYREEE (reference sequence). CDR3 region: CASSLAGDRGTSPLHF. CDR3 nucleotide sequence: TGTGCCAGCAGCTTGGCCGGCGACAGGGGAACTTCACCCCTCCACTTT. The full variable domain, its missing parts supplied by reference TRBV5-4 and TRBJ1-6, is ETGVTQSPTHLIKTRGQQVTLRCSSQSGHNTVSWYQQALGQGPQFIFQYYREEENGRGNFPPRFSGLQFPNYSSELNVNALELDDSALYLCASSLAGDRGTSPLHFGNGTRLTVT.

The chain is built from TRBV10-2 and TRBJ1-5, with D perhaps matching TRBD1 (5 bases). The CDR3 totals 13 residues. Germline values: CDR1 WSHSY, CDR2 SAAADI. Between the trimmed V and J ends, which lost 3 bases and 6 bases, there was a span of 9 bases. CDR3 residues: CASSDGGGQPQHF. As DNA, the CDR3 is TGCGCCAGCAGTGACGGGGGGGGTCAGCCCCAGCATTTT.

The gene calls are TRBV27 and TRBJ2-7, with 9 bases identical to TRBD2. Germline V gene sequence: CDR1 MNHEY, CDR2 SMNVEV (reference sequence). Losses at the gene ends were 5 bases for V and 5 bases for J; bases not matched to a gene: 19. The CDR3 covers 18 residues. For the CDR3, the DNA is TGTGCCAGCAGTCCGCCTCGACTAGCGGCAAACCCACGGGACGAGCAGTACTTC. The encoded protein is CASSPPRLAANPRDEQYF.